The source of this T cell receptor beta chain is a study of OX40 agonist ivuxolimab in advanced cancers. Study outcomes and limitations: Individuals who were partial responders at 0.1-3.0 mg/kg had clonal expansion that ranked among the lowest. CD4+ and CD8+ blood T cells expanded clonally by week 6 at 0.1 to 3.0 mg/kg.

TCRdb keeps only in-frame clones here, not all; method: immunoSEQ multiplex PCR. Among some 80,000 clones listed, over 75% were seen once. Turning to this clone: What it binds is not known.

CDR3 length: 14 residues. Germline V gene lookup returns CDR1 LNHDA and CDR2 SQIVND (reference sequence). The germline V and J ends were trimmed by 3 bases and 3 bases, with 11 bases remaining between them. This receptor was taken from an adult with an advanced solid tumor such as melanoma, head and neck, liver or kidney cancer. V gene TRBV19 combines with J gene TRBJ1-1; D perhaps matches TRBD1 (6 bases). The input for sequencing was CD4+ or CD8+ T cells sorted from blood, taken in a trial of the OX40 agonist ivuxolimab. The CDR3 spells CASSMRGRDTEAFF. CDR3 coding DNA: TGTGCCAGTAGTATGAGGGGGAGGGACACTGAAGCTTTCTTT.